A single TCR beta chain is shown here with its context. Its antigen is currently not known. No base-level quality is on record; no much larger clone is a single base apart. This sample was included in a study of blood T cell repertoires in COVID-19 (dated by TCRdb to 2018 to 2021). About the study as a whole: Samples from collaborators originated in the United States, Italy and Spain and spanned both the acute and convalescent phases of COVID-19. The prospective study material was composed of cDNA or gDNA derived from T cells, B-cell-depleted T cells, or PBMCs. Deeply sampled blood TCRbeta repertoires from subjects exposed to, actively infected with, or recovered from COVID-19 were included in the dataset. The repertoires were released in a freely available public database intended as a resource for research on the immune response to SARS-CoV-2. Samples came from the ongoing ImmuneRACE study (first 160 participants) plus 1,254 subjects from 6 global collaborators. Sample metadata almost always included a de-identified subject ID, COVID-19 status, age in years and sex. Where HLA class I and class II types were available, the types were taken from metadata supplied by the sample provider, not from assay-based typing. What the authors observed across the whole study: The amount of clinical and demographic metadata varied by source and participant and was provided uncurated.

Reading from cysteine to phenylalanine, the CDR3 counts 13 amino acids. Just CDR3 DNA is preserved here, 39 bases in frame from base 1. The junction shows trimming of 7 bases on V and 3 bases on J, and the gene matches do not reach 2 bases of it. CDR1 and CDR2 are drawn from the germline V gene: SNHLY, FYNNEI. TCRbeta CDR3 regions were amplified from genomic DNA by means of the immunoSEQ Assay, a bias-controlled multiplex PCR. Concerning the study's data processing: Nucleated cell counts per sample were estimated from amplification of reference gene primers within the assay. To quantify the absolute abundance of each unique TCRbeta CDR3 rearrangement, sequence reads were collapsed and filtered. For each sample, productive Simpson clonality was calculated as the square root of Simpson's diversity index over productive rearrangements. This is the immuneACCESS table as TCRdb keeps it, with only in-frame sequences that have V and J called. A part of the clones is gone; compared with another copy, unresolved V genes explain less than half, and the rest is unexplained. Clone size and the V and J calls come from that table; the DNA yielded D and trimming. The sample records hundreds of thousands of clones, around 83% of which are singletons. The top ten clonotypes cover approximately 5.9% of the sample.

Collaborating institutions collected whole blood in K2EDTA tubes following their own protocols. For TCRbeta analysis, collaborator samples were shipped as frozen whole blood, as isolated PBMCs, or as DNA extracted from either sample type. The origin of this receptor is a man older than 75 with acute or convalescent COVID-19. The rearranged segments are TRBV2 and TRBJ2-5, and 10 junctional nucleotides match TRBD1. Sample: peripheral blood. The sequenced DNA is TGTGCCAGCATCGGGACAGGGGAAGAGACCCAGTACTTC. It translates to CASIGTGEETQYF.